The rows below give T cell receptor beta chains drawn from one sample of a study of quantifying T cell responses using KT2 cells. TCRdb ran MiXCR on the UMI-ligation and nested PCR reads and lists one entry per CDR3 protein. Of 60,000 or so distinct CDR3 sequences listed, about 12% are singletons. The sample consisted of PBMCs spiked with cells of the T cell clone KT2. These receptor sequences come from a human donor. Both conserved end residues are part of each CDR3. Fields, in order: clone size, V gene, J gene, D gene, CDR3 protein, CDR3 DNA. A D gene is named only where the DNA matches it firmly. Not all rows give a size; the values are once, few, many and, for expanded clones, a class.

many,TRBV20-1,TRBJ2-5,-,CSANGVGQETQYF,TGCAGTGCTAACGGGGTGGGTCAAGAGACCCAGTACTTC
few,TRBV6-4,TRBJ2-5,-,CASSDSRGRVRRETQYF,TGTGCCAGCAGTGACTCCCGGGGTCGGGTAAGGAGAGAGACCCAGTACTTC
-,TRBV10-2,TRBJ2-2,TRBD2,CASSPSGGSGELFF,TGCGCCAGCAGTCCCTCGGGGGGGTCCGGGGAGCTGTTTTTT
few,TRBV6-5,TRBJ1-2,TRBD1,CASSSPRTGNGYTF,TGTGCCAGCAGTTCCCCTAGGACAGGGAATGGCTACACCTTC
-,TRBV7-4,TRBJ2-7,TRBD2,CASSLGTSGIYEQYF,TGTGCCAGCAGCTTAGGGACTAGCGGGATTTACGAGCAGTACTTC
many,TRBV12-3/TRBV12-4,TRBJ1-5,-,CASSRTNYSNQPQHF,TGTGCCAGCAGTAGGACAAATTATAGCAATCAGCCCCAGCATTTT
few,TRBV12-3/TRBV12-4,TRBJ2-5,TRBD1,CASSSYSGTGAPAAQYF,TGTGCCAGCAGTTCCTATTCCGGGACAGGGGCTCCAGCGGCCCAGTACTTC
-,TRBV6-6,TRBJ1-1,TRBD1,CASSFRDSPIAFF,TGTGCCAGCAGTTTCCGGGACAGTCCCATTGCTTTCTTT
-,TRBV5-1,TRBJ2-7,TRBD1,CASSPFTQGDSFYEQYF,TGCGCCAGCAGCCCCTTTACACAGGGGGACTCCTTCTACGAGCAGTACTTC
few,TRBV25-1,TRBJ2-3,TRBD2,CASSALGGTFPDTQYF,TGTGCCAGCAGTGCCTTGGGGGGGACTTTTCCAGATACGCAGTATTTT
few,TRBV5-1,TRBJ1-1,TRBD1,CASQAGDRGMNTEAFF,TGCGCCTCCCAAGCGGGGGACAGGGGAATGAACACTGAAGCTTTCTTT
few,TRBV5-6,TRBJ1-6,-,CASSLGPDESSPLHF,TGTGCCAGCAGCCTCGGCCCCGACGAGAGTTCACCCCTCCACTTT
few,TRBV7-6,TRBJ2-1,-,CASSPQGRFNEQFF,TGTGCCAGCAGCCCTCAGGGGAGGTTTAATGAGCAGTTCTTC
-,TRBV7-8,TRBJ1-6,-,CASSLAIAASINSPLHF,TGTGCCAGCAGCTTAGCTATAGCAGCCTCCATTAATTCACCCCTCCACTTT
-,TRBV12-3/TRBV12-4,TRBJ2-7,-,CASSSQGGKTYEQYF,TGTGCCAGCAGTTCCCAGGGGGGGAAAACCTACGAGCAGTACTTC
many,TRBV18,TRBJ2-3,-,CASSPPRGTDTQYF,TGTGCCAGCTCACCACCCCGGGGAACAGATACGCAGTATTTT